This passage covers 11 T cell receptor beta chains from one sample sequenced in a study of resident and recirculating memory T cells in vitiligo. This table comes from immunoSEQ multiplex PCR, and its TCRdb copy is limited to in-frame clones, with some not included. The sample includes some 70,000 clones, approximately 89% of them seen just once. Sequenced input: blood. The receptors come from a male donor with vitiligo.

J is TRBJ1-2 and V is TRBV6-5; 10 nucleotides match TRBD1. V was pared by 0 bases and J by 3 bases, with 1 base of the junction left unmatched. Germline CDR1 is MNHEY and CDR2 is SVGAGI. The CDR3 extends over 15 amino acids. The CDR3 is CASSYSTGGHYGYTF. The CDR3 DNA reads as TGTGCCAGCAGTTACTCGACAGGGGGCCACTATGGCTACACCTTC.

CDR3 nucleotide sequence: TGCAGCGTTGAAGACCACAGGGGCGCCTATGGCTACACCTTC. Its translation: CSVEDHRGAYGYTF. The gene calls are TRBV29-1 and TRBJ1-2; TRBD1 agrees at 7 bases. This CDR3 contains 14 residues. V lost 0 bases, J lost 4 bases, and 5 bases stayed unmatched. Germline V gene lookup returns CDR1 SQVTM and CDR2 ANQGSEA.

The chain couples TRBV2 to TRBJ2-1; TRBD2 agrees at 11 bases. The CDR3 is made up of 14 amino acids. Per the germline V gene, CDR1 is SNHLY and CDR2 is FYNNEI. V gave up 6 bases and J gave up 9 bases; unmatched junction bases: 7. The CDR3 here is CASRRASGGFEQFF. CDR3 DNA: TGTGCCAGCAGGAGGGCTAGCGGGGGGTTTGAGCAGTTCTTC. Drawing the rest from reference TRBV2 and TRBJ2-1, the complete variable domain is EPEVTQTPSHQVTQMGQEVILRCVPISNHLYFYWYRQILGQKVEFLVSFYNNEISEKSEIFDDQFSVERPDGSNFTLKIRSTKLEDSAMYFCASRRASGGFEQFFGPGTRLTVL.

This rearrangement joins TRBV14 to TRBJ2-7, with 8 bases identical to TRBD1. Germline lookup yields CDR1 SGHDN and CDR2 FVKESK. CDR3 length: 14 residues. V was pared by 5 bases and J by 3 bases, with 6 bases of the junction left unmatched. This CDR3 is CASSSGQVNYEQYF. The DNA for the CDR3 is TGTGCCAGCAGCTCGGGACAGGTAAACTACGAGCAGTACTTC. Filled out from reference TRBV14 and TRBJ2-7, the complete variable domain reads EAGVTQFPSHSVIEKGQTVTLRCDPISGHDNLYWYRRVMGKEIKFLLHFVKESKQDESGMPNNRFLAERTGGTYSTLKVQPAELEDSGVYFCASSSGQVNYEQYFGPGTRLTVT.

The V gene is TRBV6-5, the J gene TRBJ2-7, with 9 nucleotides matching TRBD1. The germline gives CDR1 MNHEY, CDR2 SVGAGI. V was pared by 5 bases and J by 2 bases, with 4 bases of the junction left unmatched. This CDR3 region has 14 residues. The CDR3: CASSQGQGAYEQYF. In DNA form, the CDR3 reads TGTGCCAGCAGTCAGGGACAGGGCGCCTACGAGCAGTACTTC.

The genes are TRBV29-1 and TRBJ2-2; 7 positions agree with TRBD1. The CDR3 is 13 residues long. Germline V CDR1 and CDR2: SQVTM, ANQGSEA. The J segment lost 7 bases and the V segment lost 2 bases, leaving 4 bases of the junction unmatched. The CDR3 sequence: CSVESYRGGELFF. CDR3 bases: TGCAGCGTTGAATCGTACAGGGGCGGGGAGCTGTTTTTT.

This sequence joins TRBV5-6 and TRBJ2-1; possibly TRBD2 for D (6 bases). The ends were cut back, 0 bases at V and 5 bases at J, with 9 bases in the middle. Germline V gene lookup returns CDR1 SGHDT and CDR2 YYEEEE. The CDR3 length is 14 residues. CDR3 loop: CASSLGLDDNEQFF. The CDR3 region has the DNA TGTGCCAGCAGCTTGGGACTAGACGACAATGAGCAGTTCTTC.

This sequence joins TRBV5-4 and TRBJ1-2; 7 bases line up with TRBD1. Losses at the gene ends were 4 bases for V and 5 bases for J; bases not matched to a gene: 11. This CDR3 is 15 amino acids long. CDR1 and CDR2 from the germline V gene are SGHNT and YYREEE (reference sequence). The CDR3 DNA is TGTGCCAGCAGCCCAGAAGACAGGGTCGGGTATGGCTACACCTTC. Its translation is CASSPEDRVGYGYTF.

The chain is built from TRBV5-4 and TRBJ2-7; TRBD1 agrees at 7 bases. Germline CDR1 is SGHNT and CDR2 is YYREEE (reference sequence). CDR3 length: 14 amino acids. Trimming at V came to 0 bases and at J to 5 bases, leaving 5 bases not matched to a gene. The CDR3 sequence is CASSLDRGRHEQYF. For the CDR3, the DNA is TGTGCCAGCAGCTTGGACAGGGGTAGGCACGAGCAGTACTTC.

This clone has a handful of counts. J is TRBJ2-5 and V is TRBV15; D unresolved. Trimming removed 6 bases at V and 5 bases at J, with 19 bases between. Germline-derived CDR1 and CDR2 are LNHNV and YYDKDF (reference sequence). The CDR3 has 15 residues. CDR3 DNA: TGTGCCACCAGAGACACAGTATGGTCAGTCGAGACCCAGTACTTC. Translating it yields CATRDTVWSVETQYF.

This clone was seen just once. The chain uses TRBV30 and TRBJ1-2; D is unclear. Per germline, CDR1 GTSNPN and CDR2 SVGIG (reference sequence). V was trimmed by 0 bases and J by 8 bases, leaving 7 bases between them. The CDR3 consists of 11 residues. CDR3 protein: CAWSVGPGYTF. In DNA form, the CDR3 reads TGTGCCTGGAGTGTTGGCCCGGGCTACACCTTC.